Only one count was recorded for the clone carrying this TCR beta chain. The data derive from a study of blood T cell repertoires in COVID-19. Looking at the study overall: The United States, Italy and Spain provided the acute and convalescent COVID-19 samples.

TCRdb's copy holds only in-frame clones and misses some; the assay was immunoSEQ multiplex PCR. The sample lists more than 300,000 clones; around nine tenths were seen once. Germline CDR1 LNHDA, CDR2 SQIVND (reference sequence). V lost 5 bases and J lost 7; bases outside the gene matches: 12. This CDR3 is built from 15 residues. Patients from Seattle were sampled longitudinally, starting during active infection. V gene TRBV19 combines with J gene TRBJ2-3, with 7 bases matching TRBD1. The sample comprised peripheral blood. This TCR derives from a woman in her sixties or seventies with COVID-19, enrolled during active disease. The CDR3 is CASSDGQVPIYTQYF. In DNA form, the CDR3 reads TGTGCCAGTAGTGACGGACAGGTCCCAATATATACGCAGTATTTT.